The 26 T cell receptor beta chains below all came from one sample that was sequenced in a study of T cell responses to AZD1222 COVID-19 vaccine. Repertoires were generated with immunoSEQ multiplex PCR, while TCRdb's copy carries only in-frame clones and drops some. The table lists more than 95,000 clones, 70% to 90% of them singletons. Sequencing used peripheral blood, obtained on day 0 of AZD1222 vaccination. These receptors were taken from an adult in good health.

V usage is TRBV24-1 and J usage is TRBJ2-7, with TRBD1 identical over 11 bases. J lost 7 bases, V lost 7 bases, and 5 bases had no gene match. The CDR3 has 13 residues. The germline gives CDR1 KGHDR, CDR2 SFDVKD. The CDR3 protein is CATSGQGAGEQYF. The CDR3 DNA reads as TGTGCCACCAGCGGACAGGGGGCGGGAGAGCAGTACTTC.

The chain carries TRBV3-1 (or the pseudogene TRBV3-2) and TRBJ1-2; D not resolved. The ends were cut back, 0 bases at V and 4 bases at J, with 15 bases in the middle. CDR3 length equals 16 residues. Per germline, CDR1 LGHDT and CDR2 YNNKEL (reference sequence). This CDR3 is CASSQDRPGDGYGYTF. Written as DNA, the CDR3 is TGTGCCAGCAGCCAAGATCGGCCGGGAGATGGCTATGGCTACACCTTC.

The CDR3 coding sequence is TGTGCCAGCAGCTTAGATCCTTTACGATACAATGAGCAGTTCTTC. As protein: CASSLDPLRYNEQFF. The genes are TRBV11-3 and TRBJ2-1; D not resolved. CDR3 size: 15 residues. Germline V gives CDR1 SGHNT, CDR2 YENEEA. Trimming shortened V by 0 bases and J by 4 bases, and 10 bases separated the two germline ends.

The J gene is TRBJ2-2, the V gene TRBV2; TRBD1 agrees at 9 bases. The CDR3 has 15 residues. Per the germline V gene, CDR1 is SNHLY and CDR2 is FYNNEI. The junction had 7 bases not matched to a gene; V was cut back by 4 bases and J by 7 bases. The CDR3 loop is CASSAGQGVFGELFF. Written as DNA, the CDR3 is TGTGCCAGCAGTGCGGGACAGGGCGTATTCGGGGAGCTGTTTTTT.

The table lists this clone with a count of one. The chain carries TRBV6-5 and TRBJ2-7; D unresolved. Germline CDR1 reads MNHEY; CDR2 reads SVGAGI. V lost 8 bases, J lost 3 bases, and 17 bases lay in between. This CDR3 is 14 amino acids long. CDR3 coding DNA: TGTGCCAGCCGTTTTTCGAGGCGGAACTACGAGCAGTACTTC. This gives the protein CASRFSRRNYEQYF.

This clone occurred a few times. V usage is TRBV18 and J usage is TRBJ1-2; no definite D call. The V end was cut by 8 bases, the J end by 3 bases, with 16 bases between. The CDR3 extends over 14 amino acids. CDR1 KGHSH and CDR2 LQKENI come from the germline V gene. The CDR3 sequence: CASLDGPGDYGYTF. The CDR3 DNA reads as TGTGCCAGCCTCGACGGCCCCGGGGACTATGGCTACACCTTC.

The chain links TRBV28 to TRBJ1-2; a weak D match, TRBD1 (5 bases). Looked up from germline, CDR1 is MDHEN and CDR2 is SYDVKM. V dropped 4 bases and J dropped 8 bases, with 8 bases sitting between them. CDR3 length: 11 amino acids. As DNA, the CDR3 is TGTGCCAGCAGTTCAGGGTTAGGCTACACCTTC. Translation gives CASSSGLGYTF.

The rearrangement links TRBV3-1 (or the pseudogene TRBV3-2) to TRBJ1-6; D ambiguous. V lost 3 bases and J 6 bases, leaving 6 bases between the germline ends. This CDR3 spans 13 amino acids. Germline CDR1 reads LGHDT; CDR2 reads YNNKEL (reference sequence). Here the CDR3 DNA reads TGTGCCAGCAGCCAGGGCACTAATTCACCCCTCCACTTT. Protein sequence: CASSQGTNSPLHF.

The CDR3 DNA is TGTGCCAGCAGCTTAGGAGGGACTAGCGGGATTGGGGAGACCCAGTACTTC. Protein: CASSLGGTSGIGETQYF. The chain uses TRBV7-2 and TRBJ2-5; TRBD2 matches at 13 bases. J was trimmed by 5 bases and V by 1 base; bases with no gene match: 7. Germline CDR1 and CDR2: SGHTA and FQGNSA. The CDR3 has 17 residues.

V and J are TRBV29-1 and TRBJ2-2; TRBD1 matches at 8 bases. CDR1 SQVTM and CDR2 ANQGSEA come from the germline V gene. With V trimmed by 8 bases and J by 5 bases, 7 bases remained unmatched. The CDR3 is 13 amino acids. CDR3 DNA sequence: TGCAGCACCCGGGACAGGAGAACCGGGGAGCTGTTTTTT. This sequence encodes CSTRDRRTGELFF.

V gene TRBV7-2 combines with J gene TRBJ2-1; perhaps TRBD1 as D (6 bases). The V gene's germline CDR1 is SGHTA and CDR2 FQGNSA. The CDR3 extends over 16 amino acids. Trimming removed 3 bases at V and 6 bases at J, with 18 bases between. The CDR3 sequence: CASSLRSPTGSNEQFF. DNA for the CDR3: TGTGCCAGCAGCTTGAGGTCCCCGACAGGTAGCAATGAGCAGTTCTTC.

The rearrangement uses TRBV4-2 and TRBJ1-2; 7 bases map to TRBD1. With V trimmed by 2 bases and J by 7 bases, 7 bases remained unmatched. The length of the CDR3 is 14 residues. Germline V gene sequence: CDR1 LGHNA, CDR2 YNFKEQ. In DNA, the CDR3 is TGTGCCAGCAGCCAACCCGACAGGGTCAGTGGCTACACCTTC. Its translation is CASSQPDRVSGYTF.

This clone was counted only a few times. The chain couples TRBV18 to TRBJ1-2; D not resolved. Looked up from germline, CDR1 is KGHSH and CDR2 is LQKENI. V was clipped by 1 base and J by 0 bases, with 12 bases between them. CDR3 length: 16 residues. The CDR3 is CASSPQRAQANYGYTF. The CDR3 DNA sequence: TGTGCCAGCTCACCACAGAGAGCTCAGGCTAACTATGGCTACACCTTC.

The rearrangement joins TRBV6-2 or TRBV6-3 to TRBJ2-5; 9 bases are a match to TRBD2. Germline lookup yields CDR1 MNHEY and CDR2 SVGEGT. V gave up 2 bases and J gave up 5 bases; unmatched junction bases: 12. CDR3 length equals 17 residues. CDR3 amino acids: CASSYAGLAPLGETQYF. CDR3 bases: TGTGCCAGCAGTTACGCGGGACTAGCCCCTCTTGGGGAGACCCAGTACTTC.

J is TRBJ1-2 and V is TRBV6-5; possible D gene TRBD1, 6 bases. CDR1 and CDR2 from the germline V gene are MNHEY and SVGAGI. There are 14 residues in the CDR3. Trimming took 3 bases from V and 8 from J, leaving 16 bases between them. The CDR3 coding sequence is TGTGCCAGCAGTTATTCCGACCCCCAGGGGGGCTACACCTTC. Encoded protein: CASSYSDPQGGYTF.

The chain uses TRBV7-2 and TRBJ2-5; 8 nucleotides match TRBD1. From germline, CDR1 is SGHTA and CDR2 FQGNSA. The V segment lost 6 bases and the J segment 4 bases; nucleotides outside the gene matches: 13. CDR3 size: 16 residues. The CDR3 here is CASSFSPGQGLETQYF. The CDR3 bases are TGTGCCAGCAGTTTTTCGCCCGGACAGGGACTAGAGACCCAGTACTTC.

The CDR3 bases are TGTGCCTGGACTAGCGGGGTGACAGATACGCAGTATTTT. Translating it yields CAWTSGVTDTQYF. The rearrangement joins TRBV30 to TRBJ2-3; TRBD2 matches 9 bases. Germline V CDR1 and CDR2: GTSNPN, SVGIG (reference sequence). J lost 3 bases, V lost 4 bases, and 2 bases had no gene match. This CDR3 contains 13 residues.

The gene calls are TRBV7-3 and TRBJ2-2; D is possibly TRBD2 (5 bases). In germline, CDR1 is SGHTA, CDR2 FQGTGA. The CDR3 runs 13 residues. The V end lost 7 bases, the J end lost 4 bases, and 10 bases lay between the germline ends. The CDR3 spells CASTWTATGELFF. The DNA of the CDR3 is TGTGCCAGCACCTGGACTGCCACCGGGGAGCTGTTTTTT.

The CDR3 spells CASSRSGHVYEQYF. In nucleotides, the CDR3 is TGTGCCAGCAGCCGTTCGGGACACGTATACGAGCAGTACTTC. V and J are TRBV5-5 and TRBJ2-7, with a tentative D call TRBD1 (6 bases). CDR3 length: 14 amino acids. Trimming shortened V by 4 bases and J by 4 bases, and 15 bases separated the two germline ends. Germline V gives CDR1 SGHKS, CDR2 YYEKEE (reference sequence).

Turning to this clone: At one boundary the junction diverges from the germline segment, which might be a read error. The V call is TRBV7-2, the J call TRBJ2-3, with 10 bases that match TRBD2. The CDR3 is made up of 15 amino acids. Germline CDR1 is SGHTA and CDR2 is FQGNSA. The CDR3 spells CASSLAGVGADTQYF. The CDR3 DNA sequence: TGTGCCAGCAGCCTAGCGGGAGTCGGGGCAGATACGCAGTATTTT. Variable domain in full (rest from reference TRBV7-2 and TRBJ2-3): GAGVSQSPSNKVTEKGKDVELRCDPISGHTALYWYRQSLGQGLEFLIYFQGNSAPDKSGLPSDRFSAERTGGSVSTLTIQRTQQEDSAVYLCASSLAGVGADTQYFGPGTRLTVL.

V usage is TRBV11-2 and J usage is TRBJ2-1, with D perhaps given as TRBD1 or TRBD2 (5 bases each). The CDR3 loop spans 13 amino acids. The V end was cut by 1 base, the J end by 6 bases, with 7 bases between. CDR1 and CDR2 (germline): SGHAT, FQNNGV. This CDR3 is CASSLVGANEQFF. CDR3 nucleotides: TGTGCCAGCAGCTTAGTCGGGGCCAATGAGCAGTTCTTC.

The J gene is TRBJ1-1, the V gene TRBV7-8, with D unclear. Trimming pared 0 bases from V and 2 bases from J, leaving 16 bases between. This CDR3 has 17 amino acids. CDR1 and CDR2 (germline): SGHVS, FQNEAQ. The CDR3 DNA sequence: TGTGCCAGCAGCTTAGCGTCGGTCACAGCAAAAAACACTGAAGCTTTCTTT. The encoded protein is CASSLASVTAKNTEAFF. The whole variable domain, filled in from reference TRBV7-8 and TRBJ1-1, reads GAGVSQSPRYKVAKRGQDVALRCDPISGHVSLFWYQQALGQGPEFLTYFQNEAQLDKSGLPSDRFFAERPEGSVSTLKIQRTQQEDSAVYLCASSLASVTAKNTEAFFGQGTRLTVV.

This chain joins TRBV5-1 and TRBJ2-1, with 10 bases that match TRBD1. CDR3 length equals 15 residues. In germline, CDR1 is SGHRS, CDR2 YFSETQ. V lost 4 bases to trimming and J lost 2 bases; unmatched junction nucleotides: 3. As DNA, the CDR3 is TGCGCCAGCAGCGGGGGACAGGGGACCTACAATGAGCAGTTCTTC. It specifies CASSGGQGTYNEQFF.

The genes are TRBV7-9 and TRBJ2-5; TRBD2 agrees at 10 bases. Germline loops: CDR1 SEHNR, CDR2 FQNEAQ (reference sequence). The CDR3 is made up of 16 amino acids. V was pared by 2 bases and J by 7 bases, with 10 bases of the junction left unmatched. The CDR3 nucleotides are TGTGCCAGCAGCTTAACAGCGGGGGGGCGGTTTTGGACCCAGTACTTC. This codes for CASSLTAGGRFWTQYF.

The chain carries TRBV5-1 and TRBJ2-3; 8 nucleotides align to TRBD1. This CDR3 region has 16 residues. Germline V CDR1 and CDR2: SGHRS, YFSETQ. V dropped 3 bases and J dropped 2; count of bases not matched to a gene: 8. The CDR3 DNA sequence: TGCGCCAGCAGCTCCTCCGGGACAGGCGTCACAGATACGCAGTATTTT. This gives the protein CASSSSGTGVTDTQYF.

CDR3 loop: CASSYGGRDGNTIYF. The CDR3 DNA sequence: TGTGCCAGCAGTTACGGGGGGAGGGACGGAAACACCATATATTTT. This rearrangement joins TRBV6-5 to TRBJ1-3; a possible D gene is TRBD1 (5 bases). CDR3 length equals 15 residues. Per germline, CDR1 MNHEY and CDR2 SVGAGI. V lost 2 bases, J lost 4 bases, and 12 bases lay in between.